This TCR beta chain derives from a study of OX40 agonist ivuxolimab in advanced cancers. The study, taken as a whole, reports: The study found among the lowest clonal expansion in partial responders at 0.1-3.0 mg/kg. At 0.1 to 3.0 mg/kg, clonal expansion of CD4+ and CD8+ blood T cells had occurred by week 6.

With regard to this clone: The antigen is undetermined.

The V end lost 6 bases, the J end lost 5 bases, and 16 bases lay between the germline ends. The germline V gene encodes CDR1 MDHEN and CDR2 SYDVKM. This CDR3 is built from 14 residues. The method was immunoSEQ multiplex PCR; TCRdb's version includes in-frame clones alone and lacks a portion of them. The sample comprises 75,000 to 80,000 clones, approximately 87% of which are singletons, and approximately 7% rests with the top ten. Material: CD4+ or CD8+ T cells sorted from blood, obtained in a trial of the OX40 agonist ivuxolimab. The chain has TRBV28 and TRBJ1-1; perhaps TRBD1 as D (6 bases). This receptor was identified in an adult with an advanced solid tumor such as melanoma, head and neck, liver or kidney cancer. This CDR3 is CASRPGGGWTEAFF. CDR3 coding DNA: TGTGCCAGCAGGCCAGGCGGGGGCTGGACTGAAGCTTTCTTT. Filled out from reference TRBV28 and TRBJ1-1, the complete variable domain reads DVKVTQSSRYLVKRTGEKVFLECVQDMDHENMFWYRQDPGLGLRLIYFSYDVKMKEKGDIPEGYSVSREKKERFSLILESASTNQTSMYLCASRPGGGWTEAFFGQGTRLTVV.